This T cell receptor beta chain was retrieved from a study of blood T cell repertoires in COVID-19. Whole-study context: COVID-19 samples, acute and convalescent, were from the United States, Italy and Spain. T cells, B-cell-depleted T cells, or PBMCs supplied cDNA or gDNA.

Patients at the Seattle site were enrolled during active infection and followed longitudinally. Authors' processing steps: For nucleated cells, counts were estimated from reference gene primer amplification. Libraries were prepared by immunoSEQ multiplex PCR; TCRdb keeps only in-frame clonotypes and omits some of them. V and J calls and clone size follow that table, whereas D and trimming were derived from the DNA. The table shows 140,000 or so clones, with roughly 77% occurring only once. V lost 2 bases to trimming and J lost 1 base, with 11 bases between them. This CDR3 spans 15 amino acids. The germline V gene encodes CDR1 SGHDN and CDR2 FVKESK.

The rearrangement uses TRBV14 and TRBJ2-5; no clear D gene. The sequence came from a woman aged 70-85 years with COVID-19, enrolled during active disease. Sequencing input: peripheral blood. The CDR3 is CASSQLGAFQETQYF. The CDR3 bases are TGTGCCAGCAGCCAACTCGGAGCGTTCCAAGAGACCCAGTACTTC. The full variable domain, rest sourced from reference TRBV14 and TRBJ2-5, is EAGVTQFPSHSVIEKGQTVTLRCDPISGHDNLYWYRRVMGKEIKFLLHFVKESKQDESGMPNNRFLAERTGGTYSTLKVQPAELEDSGVYFCASSQLGAFQETQYFGPGTRLLVL.